This entry is about one T cell receptor (beta chain). The source of the sample is a study of blood T cell repertoires in COVID-19. Study context: PBMCs, B-cell-depleted T cells, or T cells were the source of the cDNA or gDNA that made up the material.

J lost 2 bases, V lost 8 bases, and 1 base had no gene match. The CDR3 is 13 residues long. The germline gives CDR1 SGHRS, CDR2 YFSETQ. As processed by the authors: Amplification with reference gene primers provided the estimates of nucleated cell counts. Some clones are missing from TCRdb's copy, which holds only in-frame ones; the method was immunoSEQ multiplex PCR. V and J calls and clone size come straight from that table; D and trimming were deduced from the DNA. Of 250,000 to 300,000 clones listed, 88% are singletons. Input material: peripheral blood. This chain uses TRBV5-1 with TRBJ2-6; TRBD1 agrees at 7 bases. This sequence originates from a woman in her 30s with COVID-19, enrolled during active disease. CDR3 protein: CARDRPGANVLTF. The CDR3, as DNA: TGCGCCAGGGACAGGCCTGGGGCCAACGTCCTGACTTTC.